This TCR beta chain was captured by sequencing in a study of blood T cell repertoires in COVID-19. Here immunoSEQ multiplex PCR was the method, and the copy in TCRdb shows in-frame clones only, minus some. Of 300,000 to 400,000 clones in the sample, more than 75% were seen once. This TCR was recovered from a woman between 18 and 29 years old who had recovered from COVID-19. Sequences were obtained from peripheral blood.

The CDR3 nucleotides read TGTGCCAGCCGCCTTAGGCTAGCGGGATCGAGCACCGGGGAGCTGTTTTTT. It encodes CASRLRLAGSSTGELFF. V is TRBV11-3 and J is TRBJ2-2, with TRBD2 identical over 9 bases. The V segment lost 8 bases and the J segment 4 bases; nucleotides outside the gene matches: 14. CDR3 size: 17 residues. Germline CDR1 SGHNT, CDR2 YENEEA.